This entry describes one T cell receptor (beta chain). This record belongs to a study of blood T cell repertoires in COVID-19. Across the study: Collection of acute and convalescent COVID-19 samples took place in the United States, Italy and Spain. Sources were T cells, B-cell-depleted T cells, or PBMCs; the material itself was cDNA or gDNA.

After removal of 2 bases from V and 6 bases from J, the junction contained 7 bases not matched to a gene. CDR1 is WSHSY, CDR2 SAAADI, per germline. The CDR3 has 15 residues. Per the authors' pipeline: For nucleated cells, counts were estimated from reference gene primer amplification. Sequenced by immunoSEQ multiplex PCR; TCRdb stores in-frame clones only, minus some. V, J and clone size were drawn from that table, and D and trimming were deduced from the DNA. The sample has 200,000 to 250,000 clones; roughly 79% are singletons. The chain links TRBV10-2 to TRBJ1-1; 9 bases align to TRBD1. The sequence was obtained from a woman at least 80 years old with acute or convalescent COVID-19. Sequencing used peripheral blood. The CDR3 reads CASSEAGQGIPEAFF. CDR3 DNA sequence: TGCGCCAGCAGTGAGGCGGGACAGGGAATCCCTGAAGCTTTCTTT.